These T cell receptor beta chains were read from a single sample in a study of PD-1 blockade in classical Hodgkin lymphoma. Clones were sequenced by immunoSEQ multiplex PCR, and TCRdb holds only the in-frame ones, with some missing. The sample lists roughly 70,000 clones, 71% occurring once. Material: peripheral blood mononuclear cells (PBMCs), obtained before the second cycle of nivolumab. The receptor set was obtained from a human donor with classical Hodgkin lymphoma. CDR3s include the opening cysteine and the closing phenylalanine or tryptophan. A D gene is named only where the DNA matches it firmly. Part of the rows lack a size; the others show once, few, many or a class for expanded clones.

clone size,J gene,CDR3 length,V gene,D gene,CDR3 protein
.,TRBJ1-2,15,TRBV27,TRBD1,CASSSPGQGSYGYTF
.,TRBJ2-2,13,TRBV6-5,.,CASSYPGTGELFF
once,TRBJ2-1,14,TRBV5-1,.,CASSLEQPYNEQFF
.,TRBJ2-4,15,TRBV18,.,CASSPGAEAKNIQYF
.,TRBJ2-1,14,TRBV2,.,CASSVLTDYNEQFF
.,TRBJ2-7,15,TRBV2,TRBD1,CASSHIQDRGYEQYF
medium-sized,TRBJ1-2,13,TRBV29-1,TRBD1,CSVVDPGGNGYTF
.,TRBJ2-1,14,TRBV7-7,.,CASTPLSSYNEQFF
.,TRBJ2-7,16,TRBV28,TRBD2,CASSSPGGDFSYEQYF
.,TRBJ2-1,16,TRBV5-1,TRBD2,CASSSRTSGTNNEQFF
.,TRBJ1-2,18,TRBV18,.,CASSPSLKGPGTNYGYTF
.,TRBJ2-4,13,TRBV30,.,CACSDPFLGIQYF
.,TRBJ2-3,16,TRBV5-1,.,CASRWDRAFSTDTQYF
few,TRBJ1-4,14,TRBV4-1,.,CASSQVASQKKLFF
once,TRBJ2-1,16,TRBV7-3,.,CASSSKPGALSNEQFF
.,TRBJ2-1,16,TRBV10-1,.,CASSDRTPNSYNEQFF
.,TRBJ1-3,16,TRBV19,TRBD1,CASSTTGTDSGNTIYF
.,TRBJ1-5,15,TRBV19,.,CASSWTSHSNQPQHF
.,TRBJ1-4,17,TRBV19,.,CASSISRIRFGNEKLFF